Sequencing of this T cell receptor (beta chain) was carried out in a study of blood T cells in healthy people across ages. Study-wide background: The template switching approach captured approximately one barcoded beta molecule for every two T cells.

A second PCR, run for roughly 7 to 12 cycles, used a sample-barcoded 5' primer plus a J-beta primer mix. TCRdb itself ran the 5' RACE reads through MiXCR, one entry per CDR3 protein. The table includes about 1.4 million distinct CDR3 sequences, approximately 59% detected once. Trimming removed 2 bases at V and 0 bases at J, with 11 bases between. This CDR3 region has 16 residues. Germline CDR1 SGHAT, CDR2 FQDESV (reference sequence). The gene calls are TRBV11-1 and TRBJ2-1, with D tentatively TRBD2 (5 bases). The source is a man in his late teens or twenties in good health. The source material was blood. CDR3 amino acids: CASSLLGLSSYNEQFF. CDR3 nucleotide sequence: TGTGCCAGCAGCTTACTCGGACTTAGCTCCTACAATGAGCAGTTCTTC.